This T cell receptor beta chain came from a study of identical twins. Healthy Caucasians supplied all donations. It was template switching that added a universal primer site, and there were unique molecular identifiers on the cDNA. Via MiXCR, TCRdb re-called the 5' RACE reads, giving one row per CDR3 protein. The sample contains fewer than 550,000 distinct CDR3 sequences, over 11% of which appear only once. This clonotype was seen ten or more times. Its matching antigen is unknown. General study results and limits: Researchers caution that invariant MAIT and iNKT cells could partly confound zero-insertion analyses. Fewer insertions marked abundant cord blood beta clonotypes; young adult naive trended weakly, memory not at all.

The same data also went into a second study, on yellow fever vaccine responses in identical twins.

The source material was CD4+ T cells sorted from blood. The receptor was derived from a woman aged 18-30 years in good health.

CDR3 DNA: TGTGCCAGCAGTTTCCGACAGATAGCGAACACCGGGGAGCTGTTTTTT. Its protein is CASSFRQIANTGELFF. The chain uses TRBV12-3 or TRBV12-4 and TRBJ2-2, with D perhaps matching TRBD1 (5 bases). The CDR3 totals 16 residues. The V and J ends lost 3 bases and 0 bases respectively, with 11 bases between them.